This T cell receptor (beta chain) was sequenced during a study of CXCR3-negative and CXCR3-positive naive CD8 T cells (dated by TCRdb to between 2018 and 2021). In terms of the full investigation: About 150 million TRB reads were obtained in total, roughly 1.5 +/- 0.3 million reads per library. Diversity and physicochemical repertoire analyses covered about a dozen donors pooled from two independent experiments. TRBV-TRBJ cluster analysis included naive subsets from several donors and memory cells from 3 donors.

TCRdb shows the sequencer as NextSeq 550. The Human TCR Profiling Kit (MiLaboratory) was used to make UMI-labeled 5' RACE TRB cDNA libraries. The full amount of extracted RNA was used for cDNA synthesis, and the full amount of resulting cDNA was used for PCR amplification. Libraries were prepared in parallel with an identical number of PCR cycles. In the authors' own workflow: With a minimum of two reads required per UMI, MIGEC and MiXCR pulled out about 50,000 +/- 10,000 unique UMI-labeled TRB cDNA molecules from each library. An average of approximately 40,000 +/- 10,000 functional in-frame TRB CDR3 nucleotide clonotypes without stop codons was found per library. Diversity metrics, including normalized Shannon-Wiener and Chao1, were computed in VDJtools after downsampling to 5000 UMI-labeled TRB molecules per sample. For the central five CDR3 residues, VDJtools calculated physicochemical properties weighted by clonotype size, namely interaction energy, strength, volume and Kidera factor 4. Reads reprocessed by TCRdb are summarized as one entry per CDR3 protein sequence, and DNA is absent. The V and J calls and clone size are TCRdb's, not the authors'. The table for this sample records about 89,000 distinct CDR3 sequences. In total, the top ten clones hold 0.95% to 1.4% of the sample.

Overall study results and their limits: TRB CDR3s from CXCR3-positive naive cells showed higher hydrophobicity (lower Kidera factor 4), lower energy, and higher strength and volume indices than CXCR3-negative naive cells. Naive CXCR3-negative and CXCR3-positive cells from the same donor showed similar TRBV-TRBJ usage, whereas memory cells showed distinct patterns. CXCR3 expression partially decreased after cryopreservation, so most assays used freshly isolated PBMCs. Because surface CD5, which has been linked to self-reactivity in mice, was comparable between naive subsets, TCR interaction strength was also inferred from TRB CDR3 physicochemical properties. Both naive subsets had comparably high repertoire diversity, while memory CD8+ T cells had much lower repertoire diversity.

For every CD8+ T cell subset, approximately 300,000 cells were flow-sorted straight into RLT lysis buffer, and each subset was sorted in triplicate. To keep memory contaminants out, a stringent definition of naive CD8+ T cells was applied: CD45RO-CCR7+CD27+CD95-. Peripheral blood mononuclear cells were isolated from buffy coats by standard density gradient centrifugation. A FACSAria III was used to flow-sort naive CD8+ T cells into CXCR3-negative and CXCR3-positive populations. Total RNA was extracted from sorted cells using an RNeasy Mini Kit. With respect to this clonotype: Its recognized antigen is unknown.

Reading from cysteine to phenylalanine, the CDR3 counts 17 amino acids. No nucleotide data were recorded. The germline V gene specifies LGHNA as CDR1 and YNFKEQ as CDR2. The source is a human donor in good health. Some clones in this sample may be carry-over from other donors' samples. Material for sequencing was naive CXCR3+ CD8+ T cells from blood. The label giving this sample's cell subset or site can be read as: CD45RO-CCR7+CD27+CD95- naive CD8+ T cells expressing CXCR3 (TNR3+). The V and J genes are TRBV4-2 and TRBJ2-2; TCRdb calls TRBD2, which cannot be checked without DNA. The CDR3 protein sequence reads: CASSQGEAEANTGELFF.